These 17 T cell receptor beta chains originate from one sample sequenced in a study of identical twins. TCRdb processed the 5' RACE reads anew with MiXCR; each CDR3 protein has one entry. This sample yields about 890,000 distinct CDR3 sequences, of which roughly 12% are seen a single time; 1.5% to 2% belongs to the top ten. Another study also made use of these data, one on yellow fever vaccine responses in identical twins.

Sequenced sample: PBMCs. Every receptor here comes from a woman aged 18-35 years in good health.

This clonotype was seen only a few times. This chain connects TRBV27 to TRBJ2-7, with 10 bases aligning to TRBD2. This CDR3 has 18 residues. The J segment lost 2 bases and the V segment lost 1 base, leaving 11 bases of the junction unmatched. CDR1 and CDR2 (germline): MNHEY, SMNVEV (reference sequence). The CDR3, as DNA: TGTGCCAGCAGTTTATTCGCTAGACTAGCGGGCGTTCCCTACGAGCAGTACTTC. Translating it yields CASSLFARLAGVPYEQYF.

This rearrangement joins TRBV7-8 to TRBJ1-2, with D possibly matching TRBD1 (6 bases). This CDR3 spans 14 amino acids. V lost 4 bases and J 3 bases, leaving 12 bases between the germline ends. CDR1 is SGHVS and CDR2 is FQNEAQ in the germline V gene. The CDR3, as DNA: TGTGCCAGCAGCTCATTGACAGGCGACTATGGCTACACCTTC. It codes for CASSSLTGDYGYTF.

Ten or more counts support this clonotype. The chain links TRBV5-1 to TRBJ2-3, with D unclear. Germline loops: CDR1 SGHRS, CDR2 YFSETQ. The CDR3 runs to 13 residues. Trimming cost V 1 base and J 6 bases, with 9 bases left between them. The CDR3 DNA reads as TGCGCCAGCAGCTTGATGTACGGGGATACGCAGTATTTT. Protein: CASSLMYGDTQYF.

This clonotype was seen many times. The chain links TRBV28 to TRBJ1-1; D unresolved. The CDR3 has 16 residues. V shed 5 bases and J shed 5 bases, with 21 bases lying between them. CDR1 and CDR2 from the germline V gene are MDHEN and SYDVKM. The CDR3 DNA follows: TGTGCCAGCAGTCCTAGAGGTACGGGTTGGTGGACTGAAGCTTTCTTT. It yields the protein CASSPRGTGWWTEAFF.

This clonotype was seen only a few times. The chain joins TRBV5-1 to TRBJ2-1; D may correspond to TRBD1 or TRBD2 (6 bases each). Trimming removed 4 bases from V and 5 bases from J, with 19 bases in between. Germline loops: CDR1 SGHRS, CDR2 YFSETQ. This CDR3 comprises 16 residues. The CDR3 loop is CASSPGASWGNNEQFF. CDR3 DNA: TGCGCCAGCAGCCCGGGGGCTAGCTGGGGTAACAATGAGCAGTTCTTC.

This clonotype was counted many times. The chain employs TRBV25-1 and TRBJ1-1; D unclear. V lost 10 bases to trimming and J lost 6 bases, with 15 bases between them. The V gene's germline CDR1 is MGHDK and CDR2 SYGVNS. The CDR3 sequence is 12 residues long. The DNA of the CDR3 is TGTGCCACCCAGCCAGGCAGCGCTGAAGCTTTCTTT. Protein sequence: CATQPGSAEAFF.

CDR3 protein: CASSLTPRGGQETQYF. The CDR3 DNA follows: TGTGCCAGCAGCTTAACTCCGAGGGGGGGACAAGAGACCCAGTACTTC. This sequence joins TRBV11-2 and TRBJ2-5, with TRBD2 as a possible D gene (7 bases). This CDR3 region has 16 residues. Germline values: CDR1 SGHAT, CDR2 FQNNGV. With 2 bases removed from V and 2 bases from J, the gap between germline ends came to 15 bases. Using reference TRBV11-2 and TRBJ2-5 for the parts outside the CDR3, the full variable domain is EAGVAQSPRYKIIEKRQSVAFWCNPISGHATLYWYQQILGQGPKLLIQFQNNGVVDDSQLPKDRFSAERLKGVDSTLKIQPAKLEDSAVYLCASSLTPRGGQETQYFGPGTRLLVL.

This clonotype came up many times. This sequence joins TRBV12-3 or TRBV12-4 and TRBJ2-4, with D hard to call. V lost 4 bases and J 0 bases, leaving 10 bases between the germline ends. The CDR3 spans 15 residues. DNA of the CDR3: TGTGCCAGCAGTTCGACCCGCCTAGCCAAAAACATTCAGTACTTC. Translating it yields CASSSTRLAKNIQYF.

The table lists this clonotype with many counts. This chain joins TRBV28 and TRBJ2-7, with 7 nucleotides matching TRBD2. In germline, CDR1 is MDHEN, CDR2 SYDVKM. This CDR3 is 13 amino acids long. V trimming: 8 bases; J trimming: 4 bases; junction bases outside the gene matches: 8. This CDR3 is CASGGTNDYEQYF. The CDR3 nucleotides are TGTGCCAGCGGAGGGACTAATGATTACGAGCAGTACTTC.

This clonotype was counted a few times. The chain uses TRBV12-3 or TRBV12-4 and TRBJ1-5; D gene uncertain. V lost 4 bases, J lost 0 bases, and 7 bases lay in between. There are 14 residues in the CDR3. The CDR3 is CASSSQDSNQPQHF. CDR3 in DNA: TGTGCCAGCAGTTCTCAGGATAGCAATCAGCCCCAGCATTTT.

This chain connects TRBV27 to TRBJ2-7; a weak D match, TRBD1 (5 bases). Germline loops: CDR1 MNHEY, CDR2 SMNVEV (reference sequence). Trimming took off 5 bases at V and 0 bases at J, with 17 bases between the two ends. This CDR3 comprises 16 residues. CDR3 sequence (DNA): TGTGCCAGCAGTCCTAAAGGGGCCTTGAGCTCCTACGAGCAGTACTTC. Protein: CASSPKGALSSYEQYF.

The rearrangement joins TRBV27 to TRBJ2-5, with 10 bases matching TRBD2. This CDR3 contains 15 residues. The germline gives CDR1 MNHEY, CDR2 SMNVEV (reference sequence). After removal of 2 bases from V and 5 bases from J, the junction contained 5 bases not matched to a gene. The CDR3 coding sequence is TGTGCCAGCAGTTTAAGCCTAGCGGGAGTGGAGACCCAGTACTTC. Translation: CASSLSLAGVETQYF.

At least ten counts were recorded for this clonotype. The gene calls are TRBV20-1 and TRBJ1-5; 9 bases match TRBD1. The CDR3 contains 13 residues. Germline CDR1 DFQATT, CDR2 SNEGSKA (reference sequence). V lost 5 bases and J lost 1; bases outside the gene matches: 0. CDR3 amino acids: CSAGTGSNQPQHF. The DNA for the CDR3 is TGCAGTGCTGGGACAGGGAGCAATCAGCCCCAGCATTTT.

V is TRBV15 and J is TRBJ2-6; TRBD1 aligns across 7 bases. V shed 1 base and J 0 bases; nucleotides not matched to a gene: 9. Looked up from germline, CDR1 is LNHNV and CDR2 is YYDKDF (reference sequence). The CDR3 runs to 19 residues. CDR3 DNA sequence: TGTGCCACCAGCAGAGTAGGACAGGTTGGGCTCTCTGGGGCCAACGTCCTGACTTTC. It is translated as CATSRVGQVGLSGANVLTF. The whole variable domain, remainder taken from reference TRBV15 and TRBJ2-6, is DAMVIQNPRYQVTQFGKPVTLSCSQTLNHNVMYWYQQKSSQAPKLLFHYYDKDFNNEADTPDNFQSRRPNTSFCFLDIRSPGLGDTAMYLCATSRVGQVGLSGANVLTFGAGSRLTVL.

In this sample, this clonotype turned up a few times. V usage is TRBV4-1 and J usage is TRBJ2-7; D not resolved. V lost 1 base and J lost 0, with 13 bases in between. This CDR3 contains 16 residues. From germline, CDR1 is MGHRA and CDR2 YSYEKL. The chain's CDR3 is CASSQAKTGSSYEQYF. The CDR3 region has the DNA TGCGCCAGCAGCCAAGCCAAGACGGGTAGCTCCTACGAGCAGTACTTC.

This clonotype was seen many times. The chain combines TRBV29-1 with TRBJ2-7; D call uncertain. The CDR3 has 16 amino acids. CDR1 is SQVTM and CDR2 is ANQGSEA in the germline V gene. V lost 0 bases to trimming and J lost 0 bases, with 15 bases between them. Here the CDR3 reads CSVEDGYSHSSYEQYF. The CDR3 DNA follows: TGCAGCGTTGAAGATGGGTACAGCCATAGCTCCTACGAGCAGTACTTC.

In this sample, this clonotype turned up a few times. The chain combines TRBV25-1 with TRBJ2-5, with D tentatively TRBD2 (5 bases). This CDR3 contains 14 residues. Germline CDR1 reads MGHDK; CDR2 reads SYGVNS. The V and J ends lost 3 bases and 1 base respectively, with 9 bases between them. In DNA form, the CDR3 reads TGTGCCAGCAGTGACCTAGCCCTCCAAGAGACCCAGTACTTC. Translating it yields CASSDLALQETQYF.